This T cell receptor (beta chain) was identified during a study of Ad26.COV2.S vaccination and SARS-CoV-2 variants. The length of the CDR3 is 14 residues. CDR1 is SQVTM and CDR2 is ANQGSEA in the germline V gene. Trimming cost V 1 base and J 7 bases; bases outside gene matches: 8. Sequencing was performed with immunoSEQ multiplex PCR; in TCRdb, only in-frame clones are kept and a portion is missing. The sample has about 330,000 clones; 75% to 90% are singletons. The sample's treatment: over 15 received Ad26.COV2.S at low or high dose, single or two shots; roughly five received placebo; per-sample allocation not given. Specimen acquisition occurred on day 63 following the initial vaccine or placebo injection. By share, this clone counts as medium-sized.

This clonotype was obtained from a person between 18 and 65 years old who received the Ad26.COV2.S COVID-19 vaccine or a placebo. This chain joins TRBV29-1 and TRBJ1-2, with 8 bases aligning to TRBD1. Source: peripheral blood, taken in a trial of Ad26.COV2.S vaccine versus placebo. CDR3 sequence (DNA): TGCAGCGTTGAAGGGACCGGGACAGGACCTGGCTACACCTTC. Its translation: CSVEGTGTGPGYTF.